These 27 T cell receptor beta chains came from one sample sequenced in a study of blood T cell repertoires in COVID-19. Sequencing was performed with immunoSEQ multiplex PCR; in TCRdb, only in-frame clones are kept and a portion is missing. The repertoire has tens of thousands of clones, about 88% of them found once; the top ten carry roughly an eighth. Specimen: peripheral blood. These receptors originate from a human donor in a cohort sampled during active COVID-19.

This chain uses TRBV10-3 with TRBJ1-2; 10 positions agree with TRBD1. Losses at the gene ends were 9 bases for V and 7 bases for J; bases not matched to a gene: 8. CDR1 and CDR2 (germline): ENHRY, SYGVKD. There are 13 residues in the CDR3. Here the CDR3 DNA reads TGTGCCATACCCGGGACAGGGGAGTTTGGCTACACCTTC. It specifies CAIPGTGEFGYTF.

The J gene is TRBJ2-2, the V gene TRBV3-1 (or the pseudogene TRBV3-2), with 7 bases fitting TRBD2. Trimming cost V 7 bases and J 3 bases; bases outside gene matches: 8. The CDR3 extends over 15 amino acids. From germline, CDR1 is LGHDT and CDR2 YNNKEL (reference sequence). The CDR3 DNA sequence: TGTGCCAGCACCCGGGGAGGGGCGGACACCGGGGAGCTGTTTTTT. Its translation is CASTRGGADTGELFF.

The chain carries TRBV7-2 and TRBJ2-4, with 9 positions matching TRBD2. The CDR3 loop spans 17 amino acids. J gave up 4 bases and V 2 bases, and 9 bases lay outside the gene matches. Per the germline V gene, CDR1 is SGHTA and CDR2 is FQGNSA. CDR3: CASSLRTSGGTKNIQYF. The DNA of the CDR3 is TGTGCCAGCAGCTTAAGAACCAGCGGGGGGACAAAAAACATTCAGTACTTC.

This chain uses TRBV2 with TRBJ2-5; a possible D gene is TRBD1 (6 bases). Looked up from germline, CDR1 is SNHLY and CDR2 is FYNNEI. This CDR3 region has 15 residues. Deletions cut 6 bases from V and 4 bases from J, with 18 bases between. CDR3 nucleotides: TGTGCCAGCAGCCAAAACACAGGGAGTGGAGAGACCCAGTACTTC. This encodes CASSQNTGSGETQYF. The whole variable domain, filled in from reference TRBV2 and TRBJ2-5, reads EPEVTQTPSHQVTQMGQEVILRCVPISNHLYFYWYRQILGQKVEFLVSFYNNEISEKSEIFDDQFSVERPDGSNFTLKIRSTKLEDSAMYFCASSQNTGSGETQYFGPGTRLLVL.

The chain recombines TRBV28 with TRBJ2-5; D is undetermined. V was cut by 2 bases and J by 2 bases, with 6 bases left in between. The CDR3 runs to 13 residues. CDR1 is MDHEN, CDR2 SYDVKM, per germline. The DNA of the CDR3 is TGTGCCAGCAGTTTAGCAGTACAAGAGACCCAGTACTTC. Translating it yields CASSLAVQETQYF. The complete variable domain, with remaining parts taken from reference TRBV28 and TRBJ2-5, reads DVKVTQSSRYLVKRTGEKVFLECVQDMDHENMFWYRQDPGLGLRLIYFSYDVKMKEKGDIPEGYSVSREKKERFSLILESASTNQTSMYLCASSLAVQETQYFGPGTRLLVL.

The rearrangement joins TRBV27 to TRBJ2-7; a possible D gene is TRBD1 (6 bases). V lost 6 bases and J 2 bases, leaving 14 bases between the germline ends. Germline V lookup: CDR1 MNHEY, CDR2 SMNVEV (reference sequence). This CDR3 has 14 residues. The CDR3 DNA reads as TGTGCCAGCAGCCCTTCACAGGGACCCTACGAGCAGTACTTC. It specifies CASSPSQGPYEQYF.

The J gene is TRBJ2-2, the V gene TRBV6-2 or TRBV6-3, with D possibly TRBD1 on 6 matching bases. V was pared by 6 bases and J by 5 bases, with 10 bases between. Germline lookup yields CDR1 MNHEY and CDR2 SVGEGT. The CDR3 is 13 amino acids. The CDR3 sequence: CASRPQGTGELFF. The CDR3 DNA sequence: TGTGCCAGCAGACCTCAGGGGACCGGGGAGCTGTTTTTT.

CDR3 nucleotides: TGCGCCAGCAGTGCTGCTAGCGGGGTCGACGCGGAGACCCAGTACTTC. Its protein is CASSAASGVDAETQYF. This chain uses TRBV10-1 with TRBJ2-5, with TRBD2 matching 9 bases. CDR1 is WNHNN, CDR2 SYGVQD, per germline (reference sequence). CDR3 size: 16 residues. Trimming took 4 bases from V and 5 from J; bases not matched to a gene: 11.

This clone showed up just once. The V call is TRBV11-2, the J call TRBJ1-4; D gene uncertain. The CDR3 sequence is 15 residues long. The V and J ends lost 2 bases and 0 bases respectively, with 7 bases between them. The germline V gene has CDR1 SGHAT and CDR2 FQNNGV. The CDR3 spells CASSLNGATNEKLFF. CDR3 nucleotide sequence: TGTGCCAGCAGCTTAAACGGAGCAACTAATGAAAAACTGTTTTTT.

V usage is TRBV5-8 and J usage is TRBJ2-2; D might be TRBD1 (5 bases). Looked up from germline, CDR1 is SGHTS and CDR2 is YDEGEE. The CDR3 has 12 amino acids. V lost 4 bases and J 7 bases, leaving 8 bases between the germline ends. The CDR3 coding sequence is TGTGCCAGCAGCCCCAGGGTCGGGGAGCTGTTTTTT. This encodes CASSPRVGELFF.

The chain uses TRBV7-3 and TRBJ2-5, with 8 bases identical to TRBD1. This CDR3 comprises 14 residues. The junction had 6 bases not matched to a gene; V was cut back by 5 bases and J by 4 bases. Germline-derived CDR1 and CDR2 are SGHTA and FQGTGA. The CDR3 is CASSTTGASETQYF. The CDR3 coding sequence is TGTGCCAGCAGCACGACAGGGGCTTCAGAGACCCAGTACTTC. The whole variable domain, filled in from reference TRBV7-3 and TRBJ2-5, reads GAGVSQTPSNKVTEKGKYVELRCDPISGHTALYWYRQSLGQGPEFLIYFQGTGAADDSGLPNDRFFAVRPEGSVSTLKIQRTERGDSAVYLCASSTTGASETQYFGPGTRLLVL.

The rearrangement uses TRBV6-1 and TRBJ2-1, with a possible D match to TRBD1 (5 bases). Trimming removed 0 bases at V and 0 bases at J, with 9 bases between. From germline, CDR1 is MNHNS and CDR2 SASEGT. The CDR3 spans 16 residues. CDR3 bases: TGTGCCAGCAGTGAAGCGGACAAGGTCTCCTACAATGAGCAGTTCTTC. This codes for CASSEADKVSYNEQFF.

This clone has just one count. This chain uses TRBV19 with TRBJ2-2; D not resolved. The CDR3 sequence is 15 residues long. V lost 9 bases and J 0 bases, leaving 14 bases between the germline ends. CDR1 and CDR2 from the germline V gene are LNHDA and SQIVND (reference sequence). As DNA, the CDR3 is TGTGCCAGCACATACTCAGGCACGAACACCGGGGAGCTGTTTTTT. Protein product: CASTYSGTNTGELFF.

CDR3 nucleotides: TGTGCCAGCAGAGACAGGCCGAACACCGGGGAGCTGTTTTTT. Amino acid sequence: CASRDRPNTGELFF. The chain combines TRBV2 with TRBJ2-2; TRBD1 is a possible D gene (6 bases). The V gene lost 6 bases and the J gene lost 0 bases, with 8 bases spanning the gap. This CDR3 has 14 amino acids. Germline loops: CDR1 SNHLY, CDR2 FYNNEI.

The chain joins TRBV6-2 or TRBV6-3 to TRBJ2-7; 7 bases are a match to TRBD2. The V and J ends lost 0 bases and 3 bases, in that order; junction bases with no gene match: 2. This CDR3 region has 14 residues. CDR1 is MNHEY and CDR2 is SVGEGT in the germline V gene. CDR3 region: CASSYSGLFYEQYF. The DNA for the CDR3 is TGTGCCAGCAGTTACTCGGGACTATTCTACGAGCAGTACTTC.

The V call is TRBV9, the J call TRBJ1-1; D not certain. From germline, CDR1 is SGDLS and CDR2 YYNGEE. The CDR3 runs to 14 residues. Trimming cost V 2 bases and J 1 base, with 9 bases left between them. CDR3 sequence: CASSVTSENTEAFF. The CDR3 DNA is TGTGCCAGCAGCGTGACATCTGAGAACACTGAAGCTTTCTTT.

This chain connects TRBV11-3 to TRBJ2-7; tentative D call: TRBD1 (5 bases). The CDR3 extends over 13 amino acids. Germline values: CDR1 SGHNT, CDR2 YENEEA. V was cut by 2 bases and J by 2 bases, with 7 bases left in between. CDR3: CASSLTGPYEQYF. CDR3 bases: TGTGCCAGCAGCTTAACAGGTCCCTACGAGCAGTACTTC.

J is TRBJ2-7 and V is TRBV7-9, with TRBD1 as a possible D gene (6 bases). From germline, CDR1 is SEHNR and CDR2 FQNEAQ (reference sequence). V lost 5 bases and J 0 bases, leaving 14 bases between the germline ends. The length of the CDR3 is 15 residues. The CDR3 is CASSLRDIRSYEQYF. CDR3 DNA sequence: TGTGCCAGCAGCCTTCGGGACATCCGCTCCTACGAGCAGTACTTC.

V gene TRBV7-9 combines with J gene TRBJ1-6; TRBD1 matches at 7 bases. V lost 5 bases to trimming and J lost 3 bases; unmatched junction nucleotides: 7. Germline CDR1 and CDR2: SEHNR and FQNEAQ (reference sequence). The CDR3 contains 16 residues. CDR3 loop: CASSPPQGDYNSPLHF. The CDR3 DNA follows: TGTGCCAGCAGCCCCCCCCAGGGGGACTATAATTCACCCCTCCACTTT.

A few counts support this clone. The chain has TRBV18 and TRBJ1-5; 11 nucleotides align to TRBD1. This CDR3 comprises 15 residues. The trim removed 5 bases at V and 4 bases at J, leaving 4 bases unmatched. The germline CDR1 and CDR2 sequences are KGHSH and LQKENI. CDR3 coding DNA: TGTGCCAGCTCATGGACAGGGGGCGAAAATCAGCCCCAGCATTTT. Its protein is CASSWTGGENQPQHF.

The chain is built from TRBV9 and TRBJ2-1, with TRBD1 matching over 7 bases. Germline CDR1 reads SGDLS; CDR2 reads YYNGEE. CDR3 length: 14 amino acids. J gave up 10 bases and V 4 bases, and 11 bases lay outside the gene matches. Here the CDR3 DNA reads TGTGCCAGCAGCCTTCAAACAGAACAGGGGGAGCAGTTCTTC. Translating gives CASSLQTEQGEQFF.

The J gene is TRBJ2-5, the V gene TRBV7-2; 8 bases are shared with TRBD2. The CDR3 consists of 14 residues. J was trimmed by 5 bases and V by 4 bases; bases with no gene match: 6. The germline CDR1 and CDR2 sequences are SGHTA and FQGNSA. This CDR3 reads CASSYAGGGETQYF. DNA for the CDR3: TGTGCCAGCAGCTACGCGGGGGGCGGTGAGACCCAGTACTTC.

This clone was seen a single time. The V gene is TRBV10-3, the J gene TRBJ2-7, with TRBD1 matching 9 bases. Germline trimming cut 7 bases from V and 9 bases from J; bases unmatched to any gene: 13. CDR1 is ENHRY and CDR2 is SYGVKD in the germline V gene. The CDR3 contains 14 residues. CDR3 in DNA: TGTGCCATCACCAAGGGACAGGGAGCATATGTGCAGTACTTC. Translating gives CAITKGQGAYVQYF.

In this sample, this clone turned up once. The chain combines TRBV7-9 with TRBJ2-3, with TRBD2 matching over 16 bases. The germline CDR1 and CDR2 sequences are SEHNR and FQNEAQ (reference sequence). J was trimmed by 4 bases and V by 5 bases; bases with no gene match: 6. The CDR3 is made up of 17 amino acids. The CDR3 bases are TGTGCCAGCAGCCCCCGGGGACTAGCGGGGGGGCCAGATACGCAGTATTTT. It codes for CASSPRGLAGGPDTQYF.

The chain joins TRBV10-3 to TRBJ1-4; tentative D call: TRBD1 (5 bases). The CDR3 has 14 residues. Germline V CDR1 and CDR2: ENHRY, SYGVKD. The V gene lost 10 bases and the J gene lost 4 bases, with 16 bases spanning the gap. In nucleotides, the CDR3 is TGTGCCACCCAAACGGGGGACGGTAATGAAAAACTGTTTTTT. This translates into CATQTGDGNEKLFF.

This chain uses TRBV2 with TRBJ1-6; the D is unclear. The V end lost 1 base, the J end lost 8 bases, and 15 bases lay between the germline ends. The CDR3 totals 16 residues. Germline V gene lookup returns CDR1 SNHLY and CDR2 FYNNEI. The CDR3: CASSEGRGSSYSPLHF. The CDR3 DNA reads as TGTGCCAGCAGTGAAGGGCGGGGTTCTTCCTATTCACCCCTCCACTTT.

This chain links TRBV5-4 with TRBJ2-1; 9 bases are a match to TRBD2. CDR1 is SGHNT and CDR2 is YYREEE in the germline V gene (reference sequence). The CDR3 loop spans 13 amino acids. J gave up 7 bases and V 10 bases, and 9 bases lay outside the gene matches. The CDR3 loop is CAGGAGGKNEQFF. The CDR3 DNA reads TGTGCCGGCGGGGCGGGGGGGAAGAATGAGCAGTTCTTC.